The present T cell receptor (beta chain) was sequenced within a study of T cells in Graves' hyperthyroidism and ophthalmopathy. The overall study: Peripheral blood draws took place at initial diagnosis, ahead of any treatment.

Germline V lookup: CDR1 SGDLS, CDR2 YYNGEE. Trimming pared 0 bases from V and 2 bases from J, leaving 9 bases between. CDR3 length equals 15 residues. TCR beta CDR3 regions were amplified from RNA transcripts. The HTBI set primed first-round TCR CDR3 RT-PCR. TCRdb analysed the multiplex PCR reads with MiXCR anew, one entry per CDR3 protein. This sample has about 560,000 distinct CDR3 sequences, with over 15% found just once. Study conclusions and caveats: Ophthalmopathy and stable hyperthyroidism were told apart by a 13 V-J model.

Patients aged 18 to 65 had newly diagnosed hyperthyroidism lasting under 2 months. This clonotype was seen many times. The antigen remains undetermined. The sequenced sample consisted of blood. This TCR derives from a woman aged 18-29 years with Graves' hyperthyroidism. V is TRBV9 and J is TRBJ1-5, with D uncertain. CDR3: CASSVDGGGNQPQHF. The CDR3 DNA reads as TGTGCCAGCAGCGTAGACGGTGGGGGCAATCAGCCCCAGCATTTT.